This is a list of T cell receptor beta chains from one sample in a study of blood T cell repertoires in COVID-19. Assay used: immunoSEQ multiplex PCR; TCRdb lists only in-frame clones, some missing. The data hold more than 95,000 clones, with around nine tenths observed a single time. Sequenced sample: peripheral blood. The receptors shown here come from a human donor in a cohort sampled during active COVID-19. CDR3s include the opening cysteine and the closing phenylalanine or tryptophan. D genes are given only for firm matches. Expanded clones are given a class, and other clones once, few, many or no size at all.

v_gene: TRBV4-3; abundance: NA; j_gene: TRBJ2-1; d_gene: NA; CDR3nt: TGCGCCAGCAGCCAAGATCGGCCCACACGGGACTCGATGACAACAGCCTACAATGAGCAGTTCTTC; CDR3aa: CASSQDRPTRDSMTTAYNEQFF
v_gene: TRBV11-3; abundance: NA; j_gene: TRBJ2-1; d_gene: TRBD2; CDR3nt: TGTGCCAGCAGCTTAAGGCGGGAGGGTAGCGATGAGCAGTTCTTC; CDR3aa: CASSLRREGSDEQFF
v_gene: TRBV5-8; abundance: NA; j_gene: TRBJ2-3; d_gene: TRBD1; CDR3nt: TGTGCCAGCAGCAGGACAGGGCGGACGAGCACAGATACGCAGTATTTT; CDR3aa: CASSRTGRTSTDTQYF
v_gene: TRBV7-3; abundance: NA; j_gene: TRBJ2-2; d_gene: NA; CDR3nt: TGTGCCAGCAGCCCCGGGTGGGGCAGCCACACCGGGGAGCTGTTTTTT; CDR3aa: CASSPGWGSHTGELFF
v_gene: TRBV28; abundance: NA; j_gene: TRBJ1-1; d_gene: NA; CDR3nt: TGTGCCAGCAGTTTACAGGGTCTGGAAGTTGAAGCTTTCTTT; CDR3aa: CASSLQGLEVEAFF
v_gene: TRBV18; abundance: NA; j_gene: TRBJ1-1; d_gene: NA; CDR3nt: TGTGCCAGCTCCCCAACAGGGAACACTGAAGCTTTCTTT; CDR3aa: CASSPTGNTEAFF
v_gene: TRBV5-1; abundance: once; j_gene: TRBJ2-1; d_gene: TRBD2; CDR3nt: TGCGCCAGCAGCTTGGTTGCGGGAGGTAGCTACAATGAGCAGTTCTTC; CDR3aa: CASSLVAGGSYNEQFF
v_gene: TRBV3-1/TRBV3-2; abundance: NA; j_gene: TRBJ2-5; d_gene: NA; CDR3nt: TGTGCCAGCAGCCCCTGGCATCTGTTGGAGACCCAGTACTTC; CDR3aa: CASSPWHLLETQYF
v_gene: TRBV5-6; abundance: NA; j_gene: TRBJ2-7; d_gene: NA; CDR3nt: TGTGCCAGCAGCGCAGGGGGGAATGTAGGCTACGAGCAGTACTTC; CDR3aa: CASSAGGNVGYEQYF
v_gene: TRBV2; abundance: NA; j_gene: TRBJ1-5; d_gene: NA; CDR3nt: TGTGCCAGCAGTGAATTACAGCCCTTGGGCCAGCCCCAGCATTTT; CDR3aa: CASSELQPLGQPQHF
v_gene: TRBV11-3; abundance: NA; j_gene: TRBJ2-5; d_gene: TRBD1; CDR3nt: TGTGCCAGCAGCTTGGGGACAGGGTATGGGGAGACCCAGTACTTC; CDR3aa: CASSLGTGYGETQYF
v_gene: TRBV30; abundance: few; j_gene: TRBJ1-1; d_gene: NA; CDR3nt: TGTGCCTGGAGTGTACTATATCCCACTGAAGCTTTCTTT; CDR3aa: CAWSVLYPTEAFF
v_gene: TRBV30; abundance: NA; j_gene: TRBJ1-6; d_gene: NA; CDR3nt: TGTGCCTGGAGATACGGAGCCAGTTACTCGCGGTATTCACCCCTCCACTTT; CDR3aa: CAWRYGASYSRYSPLHF